The rows below give T cell receptor beta chains drawn from one sample of a study of identical twins. TCRdb re-called the 5' RACE reads through MiXCR, storing one row per CDR3 protein. The repertoire consists of approximately 410,000 distinct CDR3 sequences, with around 20% occurring once and the leading ten covering around 12%. Sequencing was carried out using naive T cells sorted from blood. Source of these receptors: a man over 45 in good health. CDR3s include the opening cysteine and the closing phenylalanine or tryptophan. D genes are given only for firm matches. The listing skips clone size in some rows; elsewhere it reads once, few, many or a size class.

abundance,v_gene,j_gene,d_gene,CDR3aa,CDR3nt
-,TRBV7-9,TRBJ2-1,-,CASEGNNEQFF,TGTGCCAGCGAGGGGAACAATGAGCAGTTCTTC
many,TRBV24-1,TRBJ2-2,-,CATSEAGERTGELFF,TGTGCCACCAGTGAGGCAGGGGAGAGGACCGGGGAGCTGTTTTTT
-,TRBV6-2/TRBV6-3,TRBJ2-7,TRBD1,CASSYFNYQGAISYEQYF,TGTGCCAGCAGTTACTTCAATTACCAGGGGGCAATCTCCTACGAGCAGTACTTC
many,TRBV12-3/TRBV12-4,TRBJ2-7,TRBD1,CASTLGTGSYEQYF,TGTGCCAGCACCCTTGGGACAGGGTCCTACGAGCAGTACTTC
few,TRBV7-2,TRBJ2-1,TRBD1,CASSRQGSPYNEQFF,TGTGCCAGCAGCCGACAGGGGTCACCCTACAATGAGCAGTTCTTC
many,TRBV20-1,TRBJ2-1,TRBD2,CSARELALAEKHEQFF,TGCAGTGCTAGAGAATTGGCACTAGCGGAGAAACATGAGCAGTTCTTC
-,TRBV20-1,TRBJ2-7,TRBD2,CSAVGGTSGRSYEQYF,TGCAGTGCAGTTGGGGGGACTAGCGGGAGGTCTTACGAGCAGTACTTC
few,TRBV6-5,TRBJ2-2,-,CASSYTMEGPGELFF,TGTGCCAGCAGTTACACAATGGAGGGGCCCGGGGAGCTGTTTTTT
many,TRBV6-2/TRBV6-3,TRBJ2-1,-,CASSRNTYNEQFF,TGTGCCAGCAGTCGGAATACCTACAATGAGCAGTTCTTC
few,TRBV4-1,TRBJ1-6,-,CASSQEVDTYNSPLHF,TGCGCCAGCAGCCAAGAAGTCGACACCTATAATTCACCCCTCCACTTT
few,TRBV7-9,TRBJ2-1,TRBD2,CASSLTSGRRFF,TGTGCCAGCAGTCTGACTAGCGGGAGAAGGTTCTTC
many,TRBV29-1,TRBJ2-7,TRBD2,CSVELGGYEQYF,TGCAGCGTTGAACTGGGGGGGTACGAGCAGTACTTC
many,TRBV24-1,TRBJ2-5,-,CATSETDSFEGQETQYF,TGTGCCACCAGTGAGACGGACAGTTTTGAGGGCCAAGAGACCCAGTACTTC
many,TRBV20-1,TRBJ1-5,-,CSASRGGSNQPQHF,TGCAGTGCTAGTAGAGGAGGGAGCAATCAGCCCCAGCATTTT
many,TRBV5-1,TRBJ2-2,TRBD2,CASSLGSGLLRTGELFF,TGCGCCAGCAGCTTGGGCTCGGGACTATTGCGCACCGGGGAGCTGTTTTTT
many,TRBV29-1,TRBJ2-7,TRBD1,CSVTGGPSYEQYF,TGCAGCGTGACAGGGGGGCCATCCTACGAGCAGTACTTC
many,TRBV10-3,TRBJ2-1,TRBD2,CAISKPQTSGISYNEQFF,TGTGCCATCAGTAAGCCCCAGACTAGCGGGATCTCCTACAATGAGCAGTTCTTC
few,TRBV12-3/TRBV12-4,TRBJ2-7,TRBD1,CASSIQGEKQYF,TGTGCCAGCAGTATTCAGGGGGAGAAGCAGTACTTC
-,TRBV20-1,TRBJ2-3,TRBD2,CSASGGVTDTQYF,TGCAGTGCTAGCGGGGGGGTCACAGATACGCAGTATTTT
-,TRBV7-9,TRBJ2-7,-,CASSFGKSSHEQYF,TGTGCCAGCAGCTTCGGAAAGTCATCCCACGAGCAGTACTTC
-,TRBV4-1,TRBJ2-1,-,CASSQDRGISYNEQFF,TGCGCCAGCAGCCAAGATCGGGGGATCTCCTACAATGAGCAGTTCTTC
many,TRBV6-1,TRBJ2-1,-,CASSPGGSYNEQFF,TGTGCCAGCAGTCCCGGCGGAAGCTACAATGAGCAGTTCTTC
-,TRBV10-3,TRBJ2-1,-,CASKAGSYNEQFF,TGTGCCTCTAAAGCGGGCTCCTACAATGAGCAGTTCTTC
-,TRBV10-1,TRBJ2-3,-,CASSEGAPGRYDTQYF,TGCGCCAGCAGTGAAGGCGCGCCAGGGAGGTATGATACGCAGTATTTT
few,TRBV4-1,TRBJ2-4,-,CASSQGSGGAKNIQYF,TGCGCCAGCAGCCAAGGCAGCGGCGGGGCCAAAAACATTCAGTACTTC
few,TRBV18,TRBJ2-5,-,CASSPAGGGETQYF,TGTGCCAGCTCACCAGCCGGGGGTGGCGAGACCCAGTACTTC
-,TRBV9,TRBJ2-7,TRBD1,CASSESPGTGLYEQYF,TGTGCCAGCAGCGAATCGCCCGGGACAGGTCTTTACGAGCAGTACTTC
-,TRBV5-1,TRBJ2-5,TRBD2,CASSPTVRTSFQETQYF,TGCGCCAGCAGCCCTACCGTACGGACTAGCTTCCAAGAGACCCAGTACTTC
few,TRBV15,TRBJ1-1,-,CATSRDRETEAFF,TGTGCCACCAGCAGAGATCGGGAAACTGAAGCTTTCTTT
-,TRBV7-2,TRBJ1-3,-,CASRGPSGNTIYF,TGTGCCAGCAGGGGGCCCTCTGGAAACACCATATATTTT
many,TRBV28,TRBJ2-7,-,CASSPRGPYEQYF,TGTGCCAGCAGTCCTCGTGGGCCCTACGAGCAGTACTTC
many,TRBV20-1,TRBJ2-1,-,CSASLPKNEQFF,TGCAGTGCTAGTTTGCCCAAAAATGAGCAGTTCTTC